These T cell receptor beta chains were read from a single sample in a study of control samples from healthy donors and cancer patients. This table comes from immunoSEQ multiplex PCR, and its TCRdb copy is limited to in-frame clones, with some not included. The profile shows fewer than 100,000 clones, roughly 84% of them singletons. Sequenced input: blood. The receptors stem from a woman aged 45-65 years in good health. CDR3s include the opening cysteine and the closing phenylalanine or tryptophan. The D gene is left open where the match is weak. Size is omitted from some rows. Given values are once, few, many or a class for expanded clones.

D,size,J,V,CDR3,DNA
.,.,TRBJ1-1,TRBV29-1,CSVNNHPALASENTEAFF,TGCAGCGTTAACAACCACCCCGCTCTAGCTTCCGAGAACACTGAAGCTTTCTTT
.,.,TRBJ1-4,TRBV2,CASSEYDRSEKLFF,TGTGCCAGCAGTGAATACGACCGATCTGAAAAACTGTTTTTT
.,.,TRBJ2-7,TRBV27,CASSLSITGLTYEQYF,TGTGCCAGCAGCCTATCTATTACAGGGTTAACCTACGAGCAGTACTTC
.,.,TRBJ2-3,TRBV19,CASSKWAGALEEDTQYF,TGTGCCAGTAGTAAATGGGCGGGGGCCCTGGAAGAGGATACGCAGTATTTT
.,.,TRBJ2-3,TRBV6-6,CASSSRLGDTQYF,TGTGCCAGCAGTTCGAGATTAGGAGATACGCAGTATTTT
TRBD1,.,TRBJ1-5,TRBV9,CASSVGTEDNQPQHF,TGTGCCAGCAGCGTCGGGACAGAAGATAATCAGCCCCAGCATTTT
.,.,TRBJ2-7,TRBV4-1,CASSQQRGYEQYF,TGCGCCAGCAGCCAGCAACGGGGTTACGAGCAGTACTTC
.,.,TRBJ2-7,TRBV5-1,CASSLAFPGDLYEQYF,TGCGCCAGCAGCTTGGCCTTTCCAGGAGACCTTTACGAGCAGTACTTC
TRBD1,.,TRBJ1-2,TRBV12-3/TRBV12-4,CASSSTGDYGYTF,TGTGCCAGCAGCTCGACAGGGGACTATGGCTACACCTTC
.,once,TRBJ1-2,TRBV11-3,CASSLSGGDGYTF,TGTGCCAGCAGCTTGTCGGGGGGAGATGGCTACACCTTC
.,once,TRBJ1-5,TRBV21-1,CASRFPPQPQHF,TGTGCGAGCAGGTTTCCCCCCCAGCCCCAGCATTTT
.,.,TRBJ2-7,TRBV10-2,CASSDYNVGYEQYF,TGCGCCAGCAGTGACTACAATGTCGGCTACGAGCAGTACTTC
.,.,TRBJ1-1,TRBV7-9,CASIRGGQRETFF,TGTGCCAGCATCCGTGGGGGGCAGAGGGAAACTTTCTTT
TRBD1,.,TRBJ1-1,TRBV11-2,CASSPDRVEAFF,TGTGCCAGCAGCCCGGACAGGGTTGAAGCTTTCTTT
.,few,TRBJ1-2,TRBV6-1,CASSEDAYGYTF,TGTGCCAGCAGTGAAGACGCGTATGGCTACACCTTC
TRBD1,.,TRBJ2-4,TRBV5-6,CASKQGVGNIQYF,TGTGCCAGCAAACAGGGGGTCGGGAACATTCAGTACTTC
.,.,TRBJ1-4,TRBV6-6,CASSQPATNEKLFF,TGTGCCAGCAGTCAACCTGCAACTAATGAAAAACTGTTTTTT
.,few,TRBJ2-7,TRBV4-1,CASSQDNWREQYF,TGCGCCAGCAGCCAAGATAACTGGCGCGAGCAGTACTTC
.,.,TRBJ2-7,TRBV7-8,CASSLAQSYEQYF,TGTGCCAGCAGCTTAGCGCAGTCCTACGAGCAGTACTTC
.,.,TRBJ1-1,TRBV5-1,CASSLWGQGTEAFF,TGCGCCAGCAGCTTGTGGGGCCAGGGGACTGAAGCTTTCTTT
.,.,TRBJ2-7,TRBV7-2,CASSLDGTYEQYF,TGTGCCAGCAGCTTAGACGGGACCTACGAGCAGTACTTC
.,.,TRBJ1-4,TRBV12-3/TRBV12-4,CASTTGAVEKLFF,TGTGCCAGCACCACGGGCGCCGTTGAAAAACTGTTTTTT
.,few,TRBJ2-2,TRBV9,CASSVDGGRELFF,TGTGCCAGCAGCGTAGACGGAGGCCGGGAGCTGTTTTTT
.,.,TRBJ2-6,TRBV7-9,CASSLLLRDSSGANVLTF,TGTGCCAGCAGCTTGTTATTACGAGATAGCTCTGGGGCCAACGTCCTGACTTTC
.,.,TRBJ2-2,TRBV9,CASSVSGLGELFF,TGTGCCAGCAGCGTATCAGGACTCGGGGAGCTGTTTTTT
.,.,TRBJ1-3,TRBV7-9,CASSLGGWGPGNTIYF,TGTGCCAGCAGCTTAGGAGGCTGGGGGCCTGGAAACACCATATATTTT
TRBD1,few,TRBJ1-5,TRBV7-8,CASSRTGGDNQPQHF,TGTGCCAGCAGTCGGACAGGGGGGGACAATCAGCCCCAGCATTTT
.,.,TRBJ1-1,TRBV7-9,CASSLAAGDTAFF,TGTGCCAGCAGCTTAGCCGCGGGGGATACAGCTTTCTTT
.,few,TRBJ2-7,TRBV24-1,CATSGGSYEQYF,TGTGCCACCAGTGGGGGCTCCTACGAGCAGTACTTC
.,.,TRBJ2-1,TRBV24-1,CATHGAGAENEQFF,TGTGCCACCCACGGGGCGGGGGCCGAAAATGAGCAGTTCTTC
.,once,TRBJ1-4,TRBV30,CAWKRQGDEKLFF,TGTGCCTGGAAACGGCAGGGAGATGAAAAACTGTTTTTT
.,.,TRBJ2-7,TRBV5-1,CASSLTGYTYEQYF,TGCGCCAGCAGCTTGACAGGGTATACCTACGAGCAGTACTTC
TRBD1,.,TRBJ1-1,TRBV5-1,CASSLQTGPEAFF,TGCGCCAGCAGCTTACAGACAGGGCCCGAAGCTTTCTTT
.,.,TRBJ2-1,TRBV30,CATNKEGNEQFF,TGTGCCACAAACAAAGAAGGTAATGAGCAGTTCTTC
TRBD2,.,TRBJ2-3,TRBV7-8,CASSLEGRVTDTQYF,TGTGCCAGCAGCTTAGAGGGGAGGGTCACAGATACGCAGTATTTT
.,.,TRBJ1-4,TRBV1,CTSSQAKGRGNEKLFF,TGCACCAGCAGCCAAGCCAAGGGACGCGGTAATGAAAAACTGTTTTTT
.,.,TRBJ2-3,TRBV6-6,CASTLELASTDTQYF,TGTGCCAGCACCTTAGAGTTGGCTAGCACAGATACGCAGTATTTT
.,.,TRBJ2-7,TRBV5-4,CASSLEGGRNYEQYF,TGTGCCAGCAGCTTGGAGGGGGGCCGGAACTACGAGCAGTACTTC
.,.,TRBJ2-7,TRBV2,CASKAGWGGDEQYF,TGTGCCAGCAAAGCCGGCTGGGGGGGCGACGAGCAGTACTTC
.,.,TRBJ1-5,TRBV7-6,CASSLGLEGNQPQHF,TGTGCCAGCAGCTTAGGCCTGGAAGGCAATCAGCCCCAGCATTTT
.,.,TRBJ2-6,TRBV12-2,CASRLVRVQGTGANVLTF,TGTGCAAGTCGCTTAGTTAGGGTCCAGGGCACTGGGGCCAACGTCCTGACTTTC
.,.,TRBJ1-1,TRBV10-1,CASSEDNKNTEAFF,TGCGCCAGCAGTGAGGACAACAAAAACACTGAAGCTTTCTTT
.,.,TRBJ1-1,TRBV4-2,CASSQDLRNTEAFF,TGTGCCAGCAGCCAAGATCTCAGGAACACTGAAGCTTTCTTT
TRBD2,.,TRBJ2-2,TRBV7-9,CASSQRTSGGERYTGELFF,TGTGCCAGCAGCCAACGGACTAGCGGGGGGGAACGGTACACCGGGGAGCTGTTTTTT
.,.,TRBJ1-1,TRBV10-3,CAISETYTNTEAFF,TGTGCCATCAGTGAGACTTATACAAACACTGAAGCTTTCTTT
.,.,TRBJ1-6,TRBV5-1,CASSWNINSPLHF,TGCGCCAGCAGCTGGAACATAAATTCACCCCTCCACTTT
TRBD2,.,TRBJ2-1,TRBV7-9,CASSRRGGGAGLYNEQFF,TGTGCCAGCAGCCGCCGAGGCGGGGGAGCGGGGTTATACAATGAGCAGTTCTTC
.,.,TRBJ1-2,TRBV24-1,CATSDTGGGEGYGYTF,TGTGCCACCAGTGATACTGGTGGGGGGGAAGGCTATGGCTACACCTTC
.,.,TRBJ2-3,TRBV6-5,CASSSVPGGGTDTQYF,TGTGCCAGCAGTTCCGTCCCCGGCGGGGGCACAGATACGCAGTATTTT
TRBD2,.,TRBJ2-1,TRBV18,CASSPPSGAYNEQFF,TGTGCCAGCTCACCCCCTAGCGGGGCCTACAATGAGCAGTTCTTC
.,once,TRBJ1-2,TRBV6-1,CASSEAGSGWGKGYTF,TGTGCCAGCAGTGAAGCTGGGAGCGGGTGGGGGAAGGGCTACACCTTC
.,.,TRBJ1-2,TRBV6-5,CASRNPHLAGYTF,TGTGCCAGCAGAAACCCACACCTCGCCGGCTACACCTTC
.,few,TRBJ1-5,TRBV30,CAWSTQFLEPQHF,TGTGCCTGGAGTACCCAATTCTTAGAGCCCCAGCATTTT